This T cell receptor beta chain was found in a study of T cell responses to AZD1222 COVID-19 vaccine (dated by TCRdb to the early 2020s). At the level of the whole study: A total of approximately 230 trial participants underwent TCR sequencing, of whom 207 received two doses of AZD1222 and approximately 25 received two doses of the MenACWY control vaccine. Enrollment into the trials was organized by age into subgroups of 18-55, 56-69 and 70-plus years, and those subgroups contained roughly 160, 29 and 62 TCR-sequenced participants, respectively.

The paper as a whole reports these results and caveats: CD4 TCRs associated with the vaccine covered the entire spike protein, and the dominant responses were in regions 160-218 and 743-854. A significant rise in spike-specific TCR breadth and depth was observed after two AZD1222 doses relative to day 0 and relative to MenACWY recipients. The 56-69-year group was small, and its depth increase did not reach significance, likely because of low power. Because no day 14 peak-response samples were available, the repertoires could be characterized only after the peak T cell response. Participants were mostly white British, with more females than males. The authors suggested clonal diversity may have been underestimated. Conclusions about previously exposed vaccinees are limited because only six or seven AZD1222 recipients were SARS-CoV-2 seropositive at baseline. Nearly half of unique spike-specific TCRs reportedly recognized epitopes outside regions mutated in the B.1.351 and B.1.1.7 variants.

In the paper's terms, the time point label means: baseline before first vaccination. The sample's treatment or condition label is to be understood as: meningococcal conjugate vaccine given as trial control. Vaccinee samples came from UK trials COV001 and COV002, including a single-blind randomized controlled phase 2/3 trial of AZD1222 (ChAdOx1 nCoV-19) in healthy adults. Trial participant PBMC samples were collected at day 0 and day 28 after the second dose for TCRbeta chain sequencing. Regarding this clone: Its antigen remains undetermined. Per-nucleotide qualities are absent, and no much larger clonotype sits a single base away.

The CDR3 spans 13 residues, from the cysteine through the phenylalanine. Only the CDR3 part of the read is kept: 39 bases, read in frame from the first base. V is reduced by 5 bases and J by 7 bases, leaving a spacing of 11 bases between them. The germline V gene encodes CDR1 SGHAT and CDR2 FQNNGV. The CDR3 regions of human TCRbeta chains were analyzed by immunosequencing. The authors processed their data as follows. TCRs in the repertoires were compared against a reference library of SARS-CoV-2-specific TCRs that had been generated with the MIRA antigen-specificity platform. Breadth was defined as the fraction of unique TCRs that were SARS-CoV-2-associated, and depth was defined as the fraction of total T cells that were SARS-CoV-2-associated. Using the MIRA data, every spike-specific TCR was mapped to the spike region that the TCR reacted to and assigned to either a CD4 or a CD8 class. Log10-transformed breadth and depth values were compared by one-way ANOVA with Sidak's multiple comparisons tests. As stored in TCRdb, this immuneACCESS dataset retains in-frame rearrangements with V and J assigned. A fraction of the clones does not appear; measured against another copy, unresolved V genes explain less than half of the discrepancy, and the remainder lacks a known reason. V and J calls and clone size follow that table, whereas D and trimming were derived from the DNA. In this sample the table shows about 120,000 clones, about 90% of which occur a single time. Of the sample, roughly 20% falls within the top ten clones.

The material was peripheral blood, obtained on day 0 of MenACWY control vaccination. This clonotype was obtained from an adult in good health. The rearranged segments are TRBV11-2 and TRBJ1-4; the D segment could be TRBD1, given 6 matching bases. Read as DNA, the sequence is TGTGCCAGCAGCGGGAGGACAGCTGAAAAACTGTTTTTT. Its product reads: CASSGRTAEKLFF.